One sample yielded the 5 T cell receptor beta chains listed below, sequenced in a study of response to subunit inactivated influenza vaccine. TCRdb ran MiXCR on the RT-PCR reads and lists one entry per CDR3 protein. In the table there are 300,000 to 350,000 distinct CDR3 sequences, just over 20% of which are singletons. Sequences were derived from PBMCs from blood, sampled less than 22 months after vaccination. The origin of the receptors is a man between 50 and 69 years old who received an inactivated influenza vaccine.

This clonotype was seen only a few times. The rearrangement uses TRBV28 and TRBJ2-7; 9 bases map to TRBD1. CDR1 MDHEN and CDR2 SYDVKM come from the germline V gene. Trimming took 4 bases from V and 8 from J; bases not matched to a gene: 6. This CDR3 region has 13 residues. This CDR3 is CASSSGQGRKQYF. The CDR3 region has the DNA TGTGCCAGCAGTTCTGGACAGGGGAGGAAGCAGTACTTC. Together with reference TRBV28 and TRBJ2-7, the CDR3 gives the full variable domain: DVKVTQSSRYLVKRTGEKVFLECVQDMDHENMFWYRQDPGLGLRLIYFSYDVKMKEKGDIPEGYSVSREKKERFSLILESASTNQTSMYLCASSSGQGRKQYFGPGTRLTVT.

This clonotype was seen more than once but under ten times. The chain has TRBV7-2 and TRBJ2-5, with 11 bases that match TRBD2. From germline, CDR1 is SGHTA and CDR2 FQGNSA. J lost 0 bases, V lost 3 bases, and 3 bases had no gene match. The CDR3 has 16 amino acids. The CDR3 region is CASSFRLAGYQETQYF. The CDR3 DNA reads TGTGCCAGCAGCTTTCGACTAGCGGGGTACCAAGAGACCCAGTACTTC.

This clonotype was seen a handful of times. In nucleotides, the CDR3 is TGTGCCAGCAGCTTGGATAGGGAACCCTATGGCTACACCTTC. Translated, it gives CASSLDREPYGYTF. This chain joins TRBV7-8 and TRBJ1-2; D remains unclear. The germline gives CDR1 SGHVS, CDR2 FQNEAQ. The ends were cut back, 3 bases at V and 4 bases at J, with 12 bases in the middle. There are 14 residues in the CDR3.

V usage is TRBV14 and J usage is TRBJ1-3; tentative D call: TRBD1 (6 bases). This CDR3 region has 18 residues. V lost 5 bases and J 0 bases, leaving 20 bases between the germline ends. From germline, CDR1 is SGHDN and CDR2 FVKESK. CDR3 amino acids: CASSSGVDRFSSGNTIYF. The DNA for the CDR3 is TGTGCCAGCAGCTCGGGAGTAGACAGGTTCTCCTCTGGAAACACCATATATTTT.

This clonotype was picked up a small number of times. J is TRBJ1-2 and V is TRBV24-1, with TRBD1 matching over 9 bases. J lost 8 bases, V lost 4 bases, and 16 bases had no gene match. Germline V gene sequence: CDR1 KGHDR, CDR2 SFDVKD. This CDR3 is 17 amino acids long. CDR3 DNA: TGTGCCACCAGTGACCGTCAACCGGGACAGGGCGTGCGGGGCTACACCTTC. Protein: CATSDRQPGQGVRGYTF.